Listed below are T cell receptor beta chains from one sample, sequenced in a study of blood T cell repertoires in COVID-19. Here immunoSEQ multiplex PCR was the method, and the copy in TCRdb shows in-frame clones only, minus some. Of more than 200,000 clones in the sample, 86% were seen once. Source material: peripheral blood. The receptors originated from a woman in her forties or fifties with acute or convalescent COVID-19. Both conserved end residues are part of each CDR3. The D gene is left open where the match is weak. Rows give clone size only sometimes, using once, few, many, or a class for an expanded clone.

clone size: NA
J gene: TRBJ2-7
V gene: TRBV2
D gene: TRBD2
CDR3 DNA: TGTGCCAGCAAACCGGGACTAGCGGGAGGCATCTCCTACGAGCAGTACTTC
CDR3 protein: CASKPGLAGGISYEQYF

clone size: NA
J gene: TRBJ2-1
V gene: TRBV6-6
D gene: TRBD2
CDR3 DNA: TGTGCCAGCAGTCTCGGGACTAGCGGGAAGACTGAGCAGTTCTTC
CDR3 protein: CASSLGTSGKTEQFF

clone size: NA
J gene: TRBJ1-2
V gene: TRBV6-5
D gene: TRBD1
CDR3 DNA: TGTGCCAGCAGACCACAGGGGGCTGGAGGCTACACCTTC
CDR3 protein: CASRPQGAGGYTF

clone size: NA
J gene: TRBJ1-2
V gene: TRBV4-3
D gene: NA
CDR3 DNA: TGCGCCAGCAGCCCGCAATCGCAGGGGACCGCCTATGGCTACACCTTC
CDR3 protein: CASSPQSQGTAYGYTF

clone size: NA
J gene: TRBJ1-3
V gene: TRBV27
D gene: NA
CDR3 DNA: TGTGCCAGCAGGGCAGACTCTGGAAACACCATATATTTT
CDR3 protein: CASRADSGNTIYF

clone size: NA
J gene: TRBJ1-2
V gene: TRBV11-2
D gene: NA
CDR3 DNA: TGTGCCAGCAGCTTAGAAGGGGGGGGTTTAGACTATGGCTACACCTTC
CDR3 protein: CASSLEGGGLDYGYTF

clone size: NA
J gene: TRBJ2-7
V gene: TRBV6-6
D gene: NA
CDR3 DNA: TGTGCCAGCAGTTCCGTTCCAGGGGACTACGAGCAGTACTTC
CDR3 protein: CASSSVPGDYEQYF

clone size: NA
J gene: TRBJ2-6
V gene: TRBV18
D gene: NA
CDR3 DNA: TGTGCCAGCCCCGCAGGTGATCCCTCTGGGGCCAACGTCCTGACTTTC
CDR3 protein: CASPAGDPSGANVLTF

clone size: NA
J gene: TRBJ1-1
V gene: TRBV10-3
D gene: TRBD1
CDR3 DNA: TGTGCCATCAGTGACAGGGGGCGAACTGAAGCTTTCTTT
CDR3 protein: CAISDRGRTEAFF

clone size: NA
J gene: TRBJ1-1
V gene: TRBV11-2
D gene: NA
CDR3 DNA: TGTGCCAGCAGCCAACTTCGGGACTTCGACGGACTAAACACTGAAGCTTTCTTT
CDR3 protein: CASSQLRDFDGLNTEAFF

clone size: NA
J gene: TRBJ2-2
V gene: TRBV11-3
D gene: NA
CDR3 DNA: TGTGCCAGCAGCTATGGGGGGACGAACACCGGGGAGCTGTTTTTT
CDR3 protein: CASSYGGTNTGELFF

clone size: NA
J gene: TRBJ1-4
V gene: TRBV3-1/TRBV3-2
D gene: TRBD1
CDR3 DNA: TGTGCCAGCAGCCAAGGGGGGACAGTCCTAGGAAAACTGTTTTTT
CDR3 protein: CASSQGGTVLGKLFF

clone size: NA
J gene: TRBJ1-6
V gene: TRBV5-6
D gene: TRBD1
CDR3 DNA: TGTGCCAGCGGATGGGACAGGGGGGATTCACCCCTCCACTTT
CDR3 protein: CASGWDRGDSPLHF

clone size: NA
J gene: TRBJ1-2
V gene: TRBV4-1
D gene: NA
CDR3 DNA: TGCGCCGCGCAACTTCCGCACTATGGCTACACCTTC
CDR3 protein: CAAQLPHYGYTF

clone size: NA
J gene: TRBJ2-1
V gene: TRBV14
D gene: NA
CDR3 DNA: TGTGCCAGCAGCCCCTGGACAGGGAGGGATGAGCAGTTCTTC
CDR3 protein: CASSPWTGRDEQFF

clone size: few
J gene: TRBJ2-3
V gene: TRBV2
D gene: NA
CDR3 DNA: TGTGCCAGCAGTGACCAGGGTGCCCTTGGGGATACGCAGTATTTT
CDR3 protein: CASSDQGALGDTQYF

clone size: few
J gene: TRBJ1-5
V gene: TRBV6-2/TRBV6-3
D gene: TRBD1
CDR3 DNA: TGTGCCAGCAGTTACTCCGGGACAGGGGTCCTTAGCAATCAGCCCCAGCATTTT
CDR3 protein: CASSYSGTGVLSNQPQHF

clone size: NA
J gene: TRBJ1-1
V gene: TRBV7-9
D gene: NA
CDR3 DNA: TGTGCCAGCAGCTTAGCGCCCAGGTTGAACACTGAAGCTTTCTTT
CDR3 protein: CASSLAPRLNTEAFF

clone size: once
J gene: TRBJ2-1
V gene: TRBV3-1/TRBV3-2
D gene: TRBD2
CDR3 DNA: TGTGCCAGCAGTCTCAGCGGGAGGTACAATGAGCAGTTCTTC
CDR3 protein: CASSLSGRYNEQFF

clone size: NA
J gene: TRBJ2-7
V gene: TRBV3-1/TRBV3-2
D gene: TRBD2
CDR3 DNA: TGTGCCAGCAGAGACGCCGGGGGGACGTACTTC
CDR3 protein: CASRDAGGTYF

clone size: NA
J gene: TRBJ2-7
V gene: TRBV5-8
D gene: TRBD1
CDR3 DNA: TGTGCCAGCTTGACCGGGACAGGCTTCTACGAGCAGTACTTC
CDR3 protein: CASLTGTGFYEQYF

clone size: NA
J gene: TRBJ2-1
V gene: TRBV27
D gene: NA
CDR3 DNA: TGTGCCAGCACCTTACGGGAGAGCTCCTACAATGAGCAGTTCTTC
CDR3 protein: CASTLRESSYNEQFF

clone size: NA
J gene: TRBJ2-7
V gene: TRBV11-2
D gene: TRBD2
CDR3 DNA: TGTGCCAGCAAGACTAGCGGGGGTCCCTACGAGCAGTACTTC
CDR3 protein: CASKTSGGPYEQYF

clone size: NA
J gene: TRBJ1-2
V gene: TRBV27
D gene: NA
CDR3 DNA: TGTGCCAGCAGTCCGTGGATAGGGACTACCCTAGGTGGCTACACCTTC
CDR3 protein: CASSPWIGTTLGGYTF

clone size: NA
J gene: TRBJ2-3
V gene: TRBV3-1/TRBV3-2
D gene: NA
CDR3 DNA: TGTGCCAGCAGCCAGAGAGCAGATACGCAGTATTTT
CDR3 protein: CASSQRADTQYF